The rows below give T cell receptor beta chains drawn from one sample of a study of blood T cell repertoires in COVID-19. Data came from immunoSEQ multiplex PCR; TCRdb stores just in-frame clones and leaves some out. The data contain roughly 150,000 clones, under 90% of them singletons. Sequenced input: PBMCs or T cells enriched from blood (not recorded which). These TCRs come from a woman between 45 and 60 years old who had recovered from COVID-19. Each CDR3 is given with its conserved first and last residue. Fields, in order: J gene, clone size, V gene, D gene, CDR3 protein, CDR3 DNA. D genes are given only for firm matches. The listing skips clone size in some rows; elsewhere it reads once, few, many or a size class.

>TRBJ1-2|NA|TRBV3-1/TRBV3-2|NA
CASSHLKFGQGSTSYTF
TGTGCCAGCAGCCACCTCAAGTTTGGGCAGGGGAGTACTAGCTACACCTTC
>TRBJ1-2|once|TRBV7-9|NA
CASSLSAQGLYYGYTF
TGTGCCAGCAGCTTATCGGCCCAGGGGTTATACTATGGCTACACCTTC
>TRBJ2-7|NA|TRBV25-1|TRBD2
CASRGTSGSREQYF
TGTGCCAGCAGGGGGACTAGCGGGAGTCGCGAGCAGTACTTC
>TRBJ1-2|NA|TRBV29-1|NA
CSARRGSYGYTF
TGCAGCGCCAGACGGGGGAGCTATGGCTACACCTTC
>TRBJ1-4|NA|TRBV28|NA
CASRNRDSLGKLFF
TGTGCCAGCAGAAACCGGGACTCATTGGGAAAACTGTTTTTT
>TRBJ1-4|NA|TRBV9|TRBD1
CASSPRDSNEKLFF
TGTGCCAGCAGCCCCCGGGACAGTAATGAAAAACTGTTTTTT
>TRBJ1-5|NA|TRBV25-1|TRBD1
CASSGDRDQPQHF
TGTGCCAGCAGTGGAGACAGGGATCAGCCCCAGCATTTT
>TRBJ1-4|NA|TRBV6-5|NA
CASSYSGAGNEKLFF
TGTGCCAGCAGTTACTCAGGGGCCGGTAATGAAAAACTGTTTTTT
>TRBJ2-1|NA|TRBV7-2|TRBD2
CASSFFLAVASEQFF
TGTGCCAGCAGCTTCTTCCTAGCGGTCGCCTCCGAGCAGTTCTTC
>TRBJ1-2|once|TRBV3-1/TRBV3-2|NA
CASSQLTSQGFGYTF
TGTGCCAGCAGCCAATTAACCAGTCAGGGGTTCGGCTACACCTTC
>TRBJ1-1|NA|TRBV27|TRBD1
CASRLQGASTEAFF
TGTGCCAGCAGGCTACAGGGGGCGAGCACTGAAGCTTTCTTT
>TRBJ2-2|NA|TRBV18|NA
CASSPSANTGELFF
TGTGCCAGCTCACCCAGCGCGAACACCGGGGAGCTGTTTTTT
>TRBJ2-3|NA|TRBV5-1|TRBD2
CASRLAGVRTDTQYF
TGCGCCAGCAGGTTAGCGGGAGTACGCACAGATACGCAGTATTTT
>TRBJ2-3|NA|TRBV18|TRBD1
CASSPGQGSTDTQYF
TGTGCCAGCTCCCCAGGACAGGGGAGCACAGATACGCAGTATTTT
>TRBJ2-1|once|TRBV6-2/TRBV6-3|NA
CASSPGEGNYNEQFF
TGTGCCAGCAGTCCAGGGGAGGGTAACTACAATGAGCAGTTCTTC
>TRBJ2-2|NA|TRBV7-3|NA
CASSTRVNTGELFF
TGTGCCAGCAGCACCAGGGTGAACACCGGGGAGCTGTTTTTT
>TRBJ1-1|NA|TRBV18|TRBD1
CASSPPVRDRGEAFF
TGTGCCAGCTCACCACCAGTAAGGGACAGGGGTGAAGCTTTCTTT
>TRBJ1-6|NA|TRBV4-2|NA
CASSQDRRVTLHF
TGTGCCAGCAGCCAAGATAGGAGGGTCACCCTCCACTTT
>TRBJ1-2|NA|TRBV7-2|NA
CASSQTGQIYGYTF
TGTGCCAGCAGCCAGACCGGACAGATCTATGGCTACACCTTC
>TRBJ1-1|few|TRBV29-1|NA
CSVRDTGFYTEAFF
TGCAGCGTTAGGGATACGGGATTTTACACTGAAGCTTTCTTT
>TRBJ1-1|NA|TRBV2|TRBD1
CASSVDRGLNTEAFF
TGTGCCAGCAGCGTGGACAGGGGGCTAAACACTGAAGCTTTCTTT
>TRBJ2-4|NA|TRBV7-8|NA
CASSLGADQYF
TGTGCCAGCAGCTTAGGAGCGGATCAGTACTTC
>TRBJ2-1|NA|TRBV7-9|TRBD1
CASSPGGQGGEQFF
TGTGCCAGCAGCCCCGGAGGACAGGGCGGTGAGCAGTTCTTC
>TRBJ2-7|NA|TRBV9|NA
CASSVDDTPYEQYF
TGTGCCAGCAGCGTAGACGACACTCCCTACGAGCAGTACTTC
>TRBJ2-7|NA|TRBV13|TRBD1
CASSLRDRGSEQYF
TGTGCCAGCAGCTTACGGGACAGGGGGAGCGAGCAGTACTTC
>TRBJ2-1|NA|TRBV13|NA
CASSFRRAGTPSLYNEQFF
TGTGCCAGCAGCTTTAGGAGGGCCGGGACCCCATCCCTCTACAATGAGCAGTTCTTC
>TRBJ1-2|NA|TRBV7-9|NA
CASSLTRGARHYGYTF
TGTGCCAGCAGCCTGACTCGGGGGGCTCGCCATTATGGCTACACCTTC